The 2 T cell receptor beta chains listed next were all sequenced from one sample in a study of cytomegalovirus exposure and HLA in healthy donors. PCR employed 60 Vbeta and 13 Jbeta primers. Here immunoSEQ multiplex PCR was the method, and the copy in TCRdb shows in-frame clones only, minus some. The listing contains 63,000 or so clones. The sample consisted of PBMCs. These receptors came from a boy aged 5-17 years in good health and CMV-seronegative.

The chain is built from TRBV5-1 and TRBJ2-7, with a weak D call TRBD1 (6 bases). The CDR3 length is 16 residues. Germline CDR1 and CDR2: SGHRS and YFSETQ. V lost 0 bases, J lost 1 base, and 14 bases lay in between. The CDR3 nucleotides read TGCGCCAGCAGCTTGGGCCTTGGGGGCCGGTCCTACGAGCAGTACTTC. Translating it yields CASSLGLGGRSYEQYF.

The V call is TRBV5-1, the J call TRBJ2-5, with a tentative D call TRBD1 (5 bases). Trimming took off 0 bases at V and 5 bases at J, with 17 bases between the two ends. The CDR3 extends over 16 amino acids. CDR1 is SGHRS and CDR2 is YFSETQ in the germline V gene. CDR3 in DNA: TGCGCCAGCAGCTTGGGTTTGGGGCCGGAAGGGGAGACCCAGTACTTC. Translated: CASSLGLGPEGETQYF.